Presented here are 5 T cell receptor beta chains from one specimen sequenced in a study of T-cell reconstitution after alpha-beta-depleted transplantation in children. The TCRbeta library incorporated unique molecular identifiers. Via MiXCR, TCRdb re-called the PCR reads, giving one row per CDR3 protein. This sample has about 370,000 distinct CDR3 sequences, with 20% found just once. This specimen was PBMCs from the stem cell graft donor, taken from the stem cell graft. The receptors derive from a human donor who donated a stem cell graft to a child with acute myeloid leukemia.

This chain uses TRBV12-3 or TRBV12-4 with TRBJ2-3, with D unresolved. V shed 4 bases and J shed 4 bases, with 9 bases lying between them. This CDR3 is built from 13 residues. The CDR3 sequence: CASSSYPSDTQYF. The CDR3 DNA is TGTGCCAGCAGTTCCTACCCCTCAGATACGCAGTATTTT.

CDR3 nucleotides: TGTGCCAGCAGCCCGGGGATTGGGGGTTCACCCCTCCACTTT. Translated: CASSPGIGGSPLHF. The chain has TRBV7-2 and TRBJ1-6; D might be TRBD1 (5 bases). The V end lost 5 bases, the J end lost 9 bases, and 14 bases lay between the germline ends. Germline values: CDR1 SGHTA, CDR2 FQGNSA. The length of the CDR3 is 14 residues. The full variable domain, in which reference TRBV7-2 and TRBJ1-6 provide the parts outside the CDR3, is GAGVSQSPSNKVTEKGKDVELRCDPISGHTALYWYRQSLGQGLEFLIYFQGNSAPDKSGLPSDRFSAERTGGSVSTLTIQRTQQEDSAVYLCASSPGIGGSPLHFGNGTRLTVT.

This clonotype was seen a handful of times. This chain links TRBV7-8 with TRBJ1-1; TRBD1 is a possible D gene (5 bases). CDR1 SGHVS and CDR2 FQNEAQ come from the germline V gene. Trimming removed 3 bases from V and 5 bases from J, with 19 bases in between. The CDR3 is made up of 16 amino acids. CDR3 amino acids: CASSFLLQAIGTEAFF. CDR3 bases: TGTGCCAGCAGCTTTCTACTACAGGCGATTGGGACTGAAGCTTTCTTT.

A few counts support this clonotype. The rearrangement uses TRBV5-1 and TRBJ2-7; 9 positions match TRBD2. The V gene end was trimmed by 0 bases and the J gene end by 5 bases; junction bases not matched to a gene: 3. The CDR3 covers 14 residues. Germline CDR1 reads SGHRS; CDR2 reads YFSETQ. CDR3 coding DNA: TGCGCCAGCAGCTTGGGGACTAGCGTCAACGAGCAGTACTTC. Encoded protein: CASSLGTSVNEQYF.

This clonotype has at least ten counts. V is TRBV19 and J is TRBJ2-5; D possibly corresponds to TRBD1 (5 bases). V lost 3 bases and J lost 0, with 8 bases in between. CDR3 length: 14 amino acids. CDR1 and CDR2 from the germline V gene are LNHDA and SQIVND (reference sequence). CDR3: CASSMAGYQETQYF. The DNA of the CDR3 is TGTGCCAGTAGTATGGCAGGGTACCAAGAGACCCAGTACTTC. The variable domain in full, with the rest retrieved from reference TRBV19 and TRBJ2-5, is DGGITQSPKYLFRKEGQNVTLSCEQNLNHDAMYWYRQDPGQGLRLIYYSQIVNDFQKGDIAEGYSVSREKKESFPLTVTSAQKNPTAFYLCASSMAGYQETQYFGPGTRLLVL.